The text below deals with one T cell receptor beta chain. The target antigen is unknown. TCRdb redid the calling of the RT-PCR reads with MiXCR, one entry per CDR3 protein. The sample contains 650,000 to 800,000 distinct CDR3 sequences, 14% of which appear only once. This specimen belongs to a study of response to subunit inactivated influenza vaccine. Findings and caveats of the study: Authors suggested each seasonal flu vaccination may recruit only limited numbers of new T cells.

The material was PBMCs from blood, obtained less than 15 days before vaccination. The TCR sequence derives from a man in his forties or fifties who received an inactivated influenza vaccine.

CDR3 in DNA: TGTGCCAGCAGCATAATGACAGCCGGTACAGGTGTTGCTTTCTTT. Translation: CASSIMTAGTGVAFF. The chain combines TRBV7-9 with TRBJ1-1; TRBD1 might be the D (5 bases). V lost 5 bases and J 11 bases, leaving 24 bases between the germline ends. Germline CDR1 SEHNR, CDR2 FQNEAQ (reference sequence). The CDR3 covers 15 residues.